These T cell receptor beta chains were read from a single sample in a study of shared clonotypes between healthy human individuals. The data were produced by immunoSEQ multiplex PCR, yet TCRdb's version contains in-frame clones alone and is incomplete. The sample lists 1,100,000 or so clones; around three quarters were seen once. The sequenced sample was memory CD4+ T cells from PBMCs. These receptors originate from a man younger than 35 in good health. Some clones in this sample may be carry-over from other donors' samples. Both conserved end residues are part of each CDR3. Each record gives: J gene, clone size, V gene, D gene, CDR3 protein, CDR3 DNA. A D gene is named only where the DNA matches it firmly. The size field is filled for only some rows; it gives once, few, many or a size class.

j_gene: TRBJ2-3
abundance: NA
v_gene: TRBV6-4
d_gene: NA
CDR3aa: CASSDRTDTDTQYF
CDR3nt: TGTGCCAGCAGTGACCGGACGGACACAGATACGCAGTATTTT

j_gene: TRBJ1-3
abundance: NA
v_gene: TRBV7-9
d_gene: NA
CDR3aa: CASRGGLSGNTIYF
CDR3nt: TGTGCCAGCAGGGGAGGCCTCTCTGGAAACACCATATATTTT

j_gene: TRBJ2-1
abundance: NA
v_gene: TRBV6-5
d_gene: NA
CDR3aa: CASSYSYTGEQFF
CDR3nt: TGTGCCAGCAGTTACTCGTATACGGGTGAGCAGTTCTTC

j_gene: TRBJ1-1
abundance: few
v_gene: TRBV28
d_gene: NA
CDR3aa: CASRIPNTEAFF
CDR3nt: TGTGCCAGCAGAATACCCAACACTGAAGCTTTCTTT

j_gene: TRBJ1-1
abundance: NA
v_gene: TRBV7-8
d_gene: NA
CDR3aa: CASSLVGATSSTEAFF
CDR3nt: TGTGCCAGCAGCTTGGTCGGGGCGACCTCTAGCACTGAAGCTTTCTTT

j_gene: TRBJ2-2
abundance: NA
v_gene: TRBV19
d_gene: NA
CDR3aa: CASLPRRTANTGELFF
CDR3nt: TGTGCCAGTTTGCCTAGGCGGACAGCGAACACCGGGGAGCTGTTTTTT

j_gene: TRBJ2-1
abundance: NA
v_gene: TRBV2
d_gene: NA
CDR3aa: CASKGTLTYNEQFF
CDR3nt: TGTGCCAGTAAAGGGACATTGACCTACAATGAGCAGTTCTTC

j_gene: TRBJ2-3
abundance: NA
v_gene: TRBV10-1
d_gene: NA
CDR3aa: CASSGASVTDTQYF
CDR3nt: TGCGCCAGCAGTGGAGCTAGCGTCACAGATACGCAGTATTTT

j_gene: TRBJ1-4
abundance: few
v_gene: TRBV7-2
d_gene: NA
CDR3aa: CASSPRRAGWEKLFF
CDR3nt: TGTGCCAGCAGCCCGCGGAGGGCAGGGTGGGAAAAACTGTTTTTT

j_gene: TRBJ2-4
abundance: NA
v_gene: TRBV9
d_gene: NA
CDR3aa: CASSDGRSTDIQYF
CDR3nt: TGTGCCAGCAGCGACGGACGGTCTACCGACATTCAGTACTTC

j_gene: TRBJ2-2
abundance: NA
v_gene: TRBV5-6
d_gene: NA
CDR3aa: CASSLKLAPNTGELFF
CDR3nt: TGTGCCAGCAGCTTGAAGTTAGCGCCGAACACCGGGGAGCTGTTTTTT

j_gene: TRBJ2-6
abundance: once
v_gene: TRBV10-3
d_gene: NA
CDR3aa: CAIRVGIGANVLTF
CDR3nt: TGTGCCATCAGAGTGGGCATTGGGGCCAACGTCCTGACTTTC

j_gene: TRBJ1-2
abundance: NA
v_gene: TRBV5-1
d_gene: NA
CDR3aa: CASSPRTDGYTF
CDR3nt: TGCGCCAGCAGCCCCCGGACGGATGGCTACACCTTC

j_gene: TRBJ1-1
abundance: NA
v_gene: TRBV19
d_gene: TRBD1
CDR3aa: CASGTGWGEAFF
CDR3nt: TGTGCCAGTGGGACAGGGTGGGGTGAAGCTTTCTTT

j_gene: TRBJ1-2
abundance: NA
v_gene: TRBV6-1
d_gene: NA
CDR3aa: CASTWTGGYTF
CDR3nt: TGTGCCAGCACATGGACGGGTGGCTACACCTTC

j_gene: TRBJ2-1
abundance: NA
v_gene: TRBV27
d_gene: NA
CDR3aa: CASSFPGQSSYNEQFF
CDR3nt: TGTGCCAGCAGTTTTCCGGGCCAAAGCTCCTACAATGAGCAGTTCTTC

j_gene: TRBJ1-1
abundance: NA
v_gene: TRBV29-1
d_gene: NA
CDR3aa: CSVGVGIF
CDR3nt: NA

j_gene: TRBJ2-1
abundance: NA
v_gene: TRBV7-2
d_gene: NA
CDR3aa: CASSFVSAQPATTEQFF
CDR3nt: TGTGCCAGCAGCTTCGTATCAGCCCAGCCGGCCACCACTGAGCAGTTCTTC

j_gene: TRBJ2-7
abundance: NA
v_gene: TRBV6-1
d_gene: TRBD2
CDR3aa: CASSDLAGDYEQYF
CDR3nt: TGTGCCAGCAGTGATCTAGCGGGAGACTACGAGCAGTACTTC

j_gene: TRBJ1-5
abundance: NA
v_gene: TRBV2
d_gene: NA
CDR3aa: CATSRGNQPQHF
CDR3nt: TGTGCCACTAGTAGGGGGAATCAGCCCCAGCATTTT

j_gene: TRBJ2-7
abundance: NA
v_gene: TRBV28
d_gene: NA
CDR3aa: CASSPTDAPAYEQYF
CDR3nt: TGTGCCAGCAGTCCGACGGACGCGCCAGCCTACGAGCAGTACTTC

j_gene: TRBJ2-1
abundance: NA
v_gene: TRBV5-1
d_gene: NA
CDR3aa: CASSLDRPSYNEQFF
CDR3nt: TGCGCCAGCAGCTTGGACAGACCATCCTACAATGAGCAGTTCTTC